Listed below are T cell receptor beta chains from one sample, sequenced in a study of PD-L1 blockade in urothelial cancer. TCRdb's table, derived via immunoSEQ multiplex PCR, lists solely in-frame clones and lacks some. Of 30,000 to 40,000 clones in the sample, around 81% were seen once. The sample was PBMCs, taken around atezolizumab (anti-PD-L1) treatment. Receptors originate from a man older than 75 with urothelial cancer. The CDR3 runs from the conserved cysteine through the conserved F or W. A D gene is named only where the DNA matches it firmly. For some rows the clone size is stated as once, few or many, or as a class when expanded; others skip it.

CASSLSSGTDTQYF	TGCGCCAGCAGCCTTAGCTCGGGCACAGATACGCAGTATTTT	TRBV5-1	-	-	TRBJ2-3
CASSIPSYRGRDNQPQHF	TGTGCCAGTAGTATTCCTTCCTATCGCGGCAGGGACAATCAGCCCCAGCATTTT	TRBV19	-	few	TRBJ1-5
CASSSASLANYGYTF	TGTGCCAGTAGCTCAGCTTCCCTAGCTAACTATGGCTACACCTTC	TRBV19	-	-	TRBJ1-2
CASSLKRDYKETQYF	TGTGCCAGCAGCCTTAAACGGGACTACAAAGAGACCCAGTACTTC	TRBV28	TRBD2	-	TRBJ2-5
CASSLERDTNYGYTF	TGTGCCAGCAGCTTGGAACGGGACACCAACTATGGCTACACCTTC	TRBV5-6	-	-	TRBJ1-2
CASSPQGQGETQYF	TGTGCCAGCAGCCCACAAGGACAGGGAGAGACCCAGTACTTC	TRBV7-6	TRBD1	-	TRBJ2-5
CSVGGGLGQPQHF	TGCAGCGTTGGGGGGGGGCTCGGGCAGCCCCAGCATTTT	TRBV29-1	-	-	TRBJ1-5
CSVYEGQGYGYTF	TGCAGCGTTTACGAGGGACAGGGATACGGCTACACCTTC	TRBV29-1	TRBD1	-	TRBJ1-2
CAISDGGRLGEQFF	TGTGCCATCAGTGATGGCGGGAGGTTAGGTGAGCAGTTCTTC	TRBV10-3	TRBD2	-	TRBJ2-1
CASSSRALAKNIQYF	TGTGCCAGCAGCTCGAGGGCCTTAGCCAAAAACATTCAGTACTTC	TRBV13	-	-	TRBJ2-4
CASSLGGTGRNQPQHF	TGTGCCAGCAGCTTAGGCGGGACAGGGAGGAATCAGCCCCAGCATTTT	TRBV7-2	TRBD1	-	TRBJ1-5
CASSPQGVNEKLFF	TGCGCCAGCAGCCCACAGGGGGTTAATGAAAAACTGTTTTTT	TRBV23-1	TRBD1	-	TRBJ1-4
CASTSEGDFNQPQHF	TGTGCCAGCACCTCAGAAGGGGATTTTAATCAGCCCCAGCATTTT	TRBV2	-	-	TRBJ1-5
CASSVLGQGARYNEQFF	TGCGCCAGCAGCGTATTAGGACAGGGGGCTCGCTACAATGAGCAGTTCTTC	TRBV5-1	TRBD1	-	TRBJ2-1
CASNSFGGGVEQYF	TGCGCCAGCAATTCGTTTGGGGGAGGAGTAGAGCAGTACTTC	TRBV5-1	-	-	TRBJ2-7
CASSSGQGPYEQYF	TGTGCCAGCAGTTCGGGACAGGGACCCTACGAGCAGTACTTC	TRBV28	TRBD1	-	TRBJ2-7
CASSNPTGGSNSNQPQHF	TGTGCCAGTAGCAACCCGACAGGGGGATCTAATAGCAATCAGCCCCAGCATTTT	TRBV19	TRBD1	-	TRBJ1-5
CATRPASLHEQYF	TGTGCCACCCGACCAGCTAGTCTCCACGAGCAGTACTTC	TRBV19	-	-	TRBJ2-7
CASRSQGNEKLFF	TGTGCCAGCAGATCACAGGGTAATGAAAAACTGTTTTTT	TRBV21-1	-	-	TRBJ1-4
CASSPKEGANGYTF	TGTGCCAGCTCACCAAAGGAGGGGGCGAACGGCTACACCTTC	TRBV18	TRBD1	-	TRBJ1-2
CASKAGLQSRGEQFF	TGTGCCAGCAAGGCGGGACTCCAATCACGTGGTGAGCAGTTCTTC	TRBV6-5	-	once	TRBJ2-1
CASKGQGVDTQYF	TGCGCCAGCAAAGGACAGGGGGTAGATACGCAGTATTTT	TRBV10-1	TRBD1	-	TRBJ2-3
CASSLGGSDTQYF	TGCGCCAGCAGCTTGGGAGGGTCAGATACGCAGTATTTT	TRBV5-1	-	-	TRBJ2-3
CASSSRGGQPQHF	TGTGCCAGCAGTTCCAGGGGAGGGCAGCCCCAGCATTTT	TRBV6-6	-	-	TRBJ1-5
CASRKTVGGGHEQFF	TGTGCCAGCAGGAAAACGGTAGGGGGTGGGCATGAGCAGTTCTTC	TRBV6-5	-	-	TRBJ2-1
CASSRSSTGSDEQYF	TGTGCCAGCAGTCGATCCTCGACAGGGTCGGACGAGCAGTACTTC	TRBV28	TRBD1	-	TRBJ2-7
CASTTTGTLYEKLFF	TGTGCCAGCACTACTACCGGGACACTTTATGAAAAACTGTTTTTT	TRBV6-1	-	-	TRBJ1-4
CASRPRENTGELFF	TGCGCCAGCAGACCTAGAGAGAACACCGGGGAGCTGTTTTTT	TRBV5-1	-	-	TRBJ2-2
CASSSGQGIEKLFF	TGTGCCAGCAGCTCGGGACAGGGGATTGAAAAACTGTTTTTT	TRBV7-9	TRBD1	-	TRBJ1-4
CASSTFTGGNYGYTF	TGTGCCAGCAGCACGTTCACAGGGGGGAACTATGGCTACACCTTC	TRBV7-8	TRBD1	-	TRBJ1-2
CATSRAQGGGTYEQYF	TGTGCCACCAGCAGGGCTCAGGGCGGGGGAACCTACGAGCAGTACTTC	TRBV15	TRBD2	few	TRBJ2-7
CASRIETGRYGYTF	TGTGCCAGCAGGATCGAGACAGGGAGGTATGGCTACACCTTC	TRBV28	TRBD1	-	TRBJ1-2
CASSFGGAKSPLHF	TGCGCCAGCAGCTTTGGGGGCGCGAAATCACCCCTCCACTTT	TRBV5-1	-	once	TRBJ1-6
CASSLAGTDYGYTF	TGTGCCAGCAGCTTAGCCGGGACAGACTATGGCTACACCTTC	TRBV7-9	TRBD1	-	TRBJ1-2
CASSPPLGETEAFF	TGTGCCAGCTCACCGCCCCTCGGTGAGACTGAAGCTTTCTTT	TRBV18	-	-	TRBJ1-1
CASSPGQGAFPSNQPQHF	TGTGCCAGCAGCCCAGGACAGGGGGCGTTCCCTAGCAATCAGCCCCAGCATTTT	TRBV28	TRBD1	-	TRBJ1-5
CASSERAGQQYF	TGTGCCAGCAGTGAACGCGCTGGACAGCAGTATTTT	TRBV6-1	-	-	TRBJ2-3
CASSRTGAGTEAFF	TGTGCCAGTAGTAGGACAGGGGCCGGAACTGAAGCTTTCTTT	TRBV19	TRBD1	-	TRBJ1-1
CASSVEDRGTNYGYTF	TGTGCCAGCAGCGTAGAGGACAGGGGGACTAACTATGGCTACACCTTC	TRBV5-4	TRBD1	-	TRBJ1-2
CASSLGASGRREQFF	TGTGCCAGCAGTTTGGGGGCTAGCGGGAGACGAGAGCAGTTCTTC	TRBV28	TRBD2	-	TRBJ2-1
CATSSGSRTDTQYF	TGTGCCACCAGTAGCGGGAGCCGCACAGATACGCAGTATTTT	TRBV10-3	TRBD2	-	TRBJ2-3
CASSVPLTGGKNIQYF	TGTGCCAGTAGTGTCCCCCTAACAGGTGGCAAAAACATTCAGTACTTC	TRBV19	-	-	TRBJ2-4
CASSFIPNTGELFF	TGTGCCAGCAGCTTCATTCCAAACACCGGGGAGCTGTTTTTT	TRBV9	-	-	TRBJ2-2
CSVSTGRDTEAFF	TGCAGCGTCTCGACAGGGAGAGACACTGAAGCTTTCTTT	TRBV29-1	TRBD1	-	TRBJ1-1
CASSLTLPPYEQYF	TGTGCCAGCAGTTTAACCCTACCCCCCTACGAGCAGTACTTC	TRBV28	-	-	TRBJ2-7
CASSSGGRDYGYTF	TGTGCCAGCAGCTCGGGGGGCAGGGACTATGGCTACACCTTC	TRBV5-4	-	-	TRBJ1-2
CASSFRGANSYEQYF	TGTGCCAGCAGCTTCCGCGGGGCGAACTCCTACGAGCAGTACTTC	TRBV7-9	-	-	TRBJ2-7
CSAILAGAETQYF	TGCAGCGCGATACTAGCGGGAGCGGAGACCCAGTACTTC	TRBV29-1	TRBD2	-	TRBJ2-5
CASSQDWLTGGDTQYF	TGTGCCAGCAGCCAAGATTGGTTGACAGGGGGAGATACGCAGTATTTT	TRBV4-2	TRBD1	-	TRBJ2-3
CASSYSWGRSTEAFF	TGTGCCAGCAGTTACTCTTGGGGGCGGAGCACTGAAGCTTTCTTT	TRBV6-5	-	-	TRBJ1-1
CASSTTSGRDEQFF	TGTGCCAGCAGTACTACTAGCGGGAGGGATGAGCAGTTCTTC	TRBV6-1	TRBD2	-	TRBJ2-1
CASSPQGGSYNEQFF	TGTGCCAGCTCACCCCAAGGGGGCTCCTACAATGAGCAGTTCTTC	TRBV18	-	-	TRBJ2-1
CASSPDSDEQYF	TGTGCCAGCAGCCCAGACAGTGACGAGCAGTACTTC	TRBV9	-	-	TRBJ2-7
CASSTLGETQYF	TGTGCCAGCAGTACCCTCGGGGAGACCCAGTACTTC	TRBV6-5	-	few	TRBJ2-5
CASSLWTGSTEAFF	TGTGCCAGCAGCCTCTGGACAGGGAGCACTGAAGCTTTCTTT	TRBV6-1	TRBD1	-	TRBJ1-1
CASSLGTGGGETQYF	TGTGCCAGCAGTTTAGGTACAGGGGGCGGGGAGACCCAGTACTTC	TRBV28	TRBD1	-	TRBJ2-5